This TCR beta chain was found in a study of blood T cell repertoires in COVID-19. Measured with immunoSEQ multiplex PCR; TCRdb has only the in-frame clones, and not every one. Here the sample spans more than 95,000 clones, about 80% being singletons. The germline CDR1 and CDR2 sequences are MGHRA and YSYEKL. The V segment lost 2 bases and the J segment 0 bases; nucleotides outside the gene matches: 8. The CDR3 extends over 18 amino acids. The chain is built from TRBV4-1 and TRBJ2-3; 10 bases fit TRBD2. This TCR derives from a man aged 55 to 70 with acute or convalescent COVID-19. The sample taken for sequencing was peripheral blood. The CDR3 is CASSQSPPTSGSTDTQYF. DNA of the CDR3: TGCGCCAGCAGCCAATCTCCCCCGACTAGCGGGAGCACAGATACGCAGTATTTT.